These T cell receptor beta chains were read from a single sample in a study of blood T cells in healthy people across ages. Using its own MiXCR run on the 5' RACE reads, TCRdb lists one record per CDR3 protein. The sample carries about 1.4 million distinct CDR3 sequences, roughly 60% recorded once. The sequenced material came from blood. Source of these receptors: a man between 18 and 29 years old in good health. The CDR3 runs from the conserved cysteine through the conserved F or W. A D gene is named only where the DNA matches it firmly. A row's size may be missing; if present it is once, few, many or a size class.

clone_size,d_call,j_call,v_call,cdr3_nt,cdr3_aa
-,TRBD2,TRBJ2-3,TRBV9,TGTGCCAGCAGCCTACTAGCGGGAGAGACAGATACGCAGTATTTT,CASSLLAGETDTQYF
-,-,TRBJ2-5,TRBV12-3/TRBV12-4,TGTGCCAGCACCTCGACAGACCAAGAGACCCAGTACTTC,CASTSTDQETQYF
-,TRBD2,TRBJ2-7,TRBV28,TGTGCCAGTCACCCAGGGACTAGCGGGGGGGCTAGGTCCTACGAGCAGTACTTC,CASHPGTSGGARSYEQYF
-,-,TRBJ2-5,TRBV12-3/TRBV12-4,TGTGCCAGCAGTACTGGGATCCAAGAGACCCAGTACTTC,CASSTGIQETQYF
-,TRBD1,TRBJ2-5,TRBV3-1,TGTGCCAGCAGCCAAGACGTATCCGGCCGGGACAGGGCCGAGACCCAGTACTTC,CASSQDVSGRDRAETQYF
-,-,TRBJ2-5,TRBV6-5,TGTGCCAGCACCACTGAGGGGCAAAGGACCCAGTACTTC,CASTTEGQRTQYF
-,-,TRBJ2-1,TRBV27,TGTGCCAGCAGTCCCGGACTTCGGGGGTCGAGGTACAATGAGCAGTTCTTC,CASSPGLRGSRYNEQFF
-,-,TRBJ2-1,TRBV27,TGTGCCAGCAGCAAAAGACTAGGAGAGACCCAGTTCTTC,CASSKRLGETQFF
-,TRBD2,TRBJ2-7,TRBV4-3,TGCGCCAGCAGCCGAGAGCGGGGGTCTCCCTACGAGCAGTACTTC,CASSRERGSPYEQYF
few,-,TRBJ2-3,TRBV6-5,TGTGCCAGCAGTACCCTCGACTCCCCTGCGCAGTATTTT,CASSTLDSPAQYF
-,-,TRBJ1-5,TRBV20-1,TGCAGTGCTCGACAGGCGCTGTCCAATCAGCCCCAGCATTTT,CSARQALSNQPQHF
-,TRBD1,TRBJ2-1,TRBV10-3,TGTGCCATCAGTGGGACCCGGGACAGGGGGAGTGGTGAGCAGTTCTTC,CAISGTRDRGSGEQFF
-,-,TRBJ2-3,TRBV5-1,TGCGCCAGCAGCCCTCAGACAGCCGATACGCAGTATTTT,CASSPQTADTQYF
few,TRBD1,TRBJ2-7,TRBV12-3/TRBV12-4,TGTGCCAGCAGTTTAGCCGGGACAGGGGACCCCTACGAGCAGTACTTC,CASSLAGTGDPYEQYF
once,TRBD1,TRBJ2-7,TRBV2,TGTGCCAGCGCATCAGGACAGGGGCTAAACGAGCAGTACTTC,CASASGQGLNEQYF
few,-,TRBJ2-7,TRBV4-3,TGCGCCAGCAGCCAAGATAGTTCAGGCCTTTGGGACGAGCAGTACTTC,CASSQDSSGLWDEQYF
few,-,TRBJ1-6,TRBV9,TGTGCCAGCAGCGGGGGGGGTAATTCACCCCTCCACTTT,CASSGGGNSPLHF
-,-,TRBJ1-1,TRBV3-1,TGTGCCAGCAGCCGTACAAGAATGAACACTGAAGCTTTCTTT,CASSRTRMNTEAFF
-,TRBD1,TRBJ2-1,TRBV27,TGTGCCGGCAGTTTATCGTTTTGGGACAGGCAAGAGGGTGAGCAGTTCTTC,CAGSLSFWDRQEGEQFF
-,TRBD1,TRBJ1-1,TRBV12-3/TRBV12-4,TGTGCCACCCAACAGGGGAGGTCGTTTACTGAAGCTTTCTTT,CATQQGRSFTEAFF
few,TRBD1,TRBJ1-5,TRBV20-1,TGCAGTGCGCGGACAGGGGGGTTTCAGCCCCAGCATTTT,CSARTGGFQPQHF
many,-,TRBJ2-5,TRBV25-1,TGTGCCAGCAGTGAAGTGGCCGTACAAGAGACCCAGTACTTC,CASSEVAVQETQYF
-,-,TRBJ2-3,TRBV2,TGTGCCAGCAAGCCGGGACGGAGCACAGATACGCAGTATTTT,CASKPGRSTDTQYF
-,-,TRBJ2-4,TRBV5-5,TGTGCCAGCGGGCCCTCCCCCGTATTGGGCATTCAGTACTTC,CASGPSPVLGIQYF
few,-,TRBJ1-1,TRBV27,TGTGCCAGCAGTGTCAGGGGCCCAATTAGTGAAGCTTTCTTT,CASSVRGPISEAFF
few,TRBD1,TRBJ2-7,TRBV29-1,TGCAGCGTTGAGGACAGGGGTTCGGGCGAGCAGTACTTC,CSVEDRGSGEQYF
-,TRBD2,TRBJ2-3,TRBV3-1,TGTGCCAGCAGCCAAGGAGGGACTAGCGGCTACACAGATACGCAGTATTTT,CASSQGGTSGYTDTQYF
-,TRBD1,TRBJ2-2,TRBV29-1,TGCAGCGCTGGACAGGACGGGGCCGGGGAGCTGTTTTTT,CSAGQDGAGELFF